Described below is a single T cell receptor (beta chain) sequence and its context. This record belongs to a study of blood T cell repertoires in COVID-19. Turning to the study itself: Resolution of symptoms, clearance, or two negative PCRs was present in recovered Cohort 3 donors. The United States, Italy and Spain were the sources of the acute and convalescent COVID-19 samples.

Participants had their cohort set by participant-reported clinical history. CDR1 is SEHNR, CDR2 FQNEAQ, per germline (reference sequence). The junction had 10 bases not matched to a gene; V was cut back by 4 bases and J by 7 bases. CDR3 length: 16 amino acids. Source study methods: Nucleated cell number was recorded as an estimate derived from reference gene primer amplification. Clones were sequenced by immunoSEQ multiplex PCR, and TCRdb holds only the in-frame ones, with some missing. V and J calls and clone size are those listed in that table; D and trimming were worked out from the DNA. The sample includes some 200,000 clones, about 90% of them seen just once.

The rearrangement joins TRBV7-9 to TRBJ2-2, with 9 bases fitting TRBD1. The receptor's source is a woman aged 45-65 years in a cohort exposed to, infected with or recovered from COVID-19 (not recorded which). Sequencing input: PBMCs or T cells enriched from blood (not recorded which). DNA of the CDR3: TGTGCCAGCAGCTCAACCGGACAGGGGAAAATCGGGGAGCTGTTTTTT. It yields the protein CASSSTGQGKIGELFF.